Detailed here is one T cell receptor beta chain. Antigen unknown. Each donor gave one heparinised blood draw averaging about 110 mL. After removal of 0 bases from V and 7 bases from J, the junction contained 6 bases not matched to a gene. CDR3 length: 16 residues. The germline V gene has CDR1 MNHEY and CDR2 SVGAGI. This entry is derived from a study of beta chain features in type 1 diabetes. The wider study: Patients were similar to healthy donors in age and gender (as well as in cell yields).

Study-wide results and limits: Among patients, naive, central memory and Treg TCRB repertoires appeared more similar than among healthy donors. A potential influence of HLA type upon TCRB rearrangement remained unresolved herein.

Sequencing targeted expressed TCRB transcripts, as all isolated RNA had been reverse transcribed. Clones were sequenced by immunoSEQ multiplex PCR, and TCRdb holds only the in-frame ones, with some missing. The sample records 250,000 to 350,000 clones, roughly 9.6% being singletons. Input material: naive CD4+ T cells from blood. The sequence came from a woman aged 25 to 39 in good health. The chain is built from TRBV6-5 and TRBJ2-1; 10 nucleotides match TRBD2. The CDR3 DNA sequence: TGTGCCAGCAGTTACTCGGCTAGCGGGAGTTATAATGAGCAGTTCTTC. As protein: CASSYSASGSYNEQFF.